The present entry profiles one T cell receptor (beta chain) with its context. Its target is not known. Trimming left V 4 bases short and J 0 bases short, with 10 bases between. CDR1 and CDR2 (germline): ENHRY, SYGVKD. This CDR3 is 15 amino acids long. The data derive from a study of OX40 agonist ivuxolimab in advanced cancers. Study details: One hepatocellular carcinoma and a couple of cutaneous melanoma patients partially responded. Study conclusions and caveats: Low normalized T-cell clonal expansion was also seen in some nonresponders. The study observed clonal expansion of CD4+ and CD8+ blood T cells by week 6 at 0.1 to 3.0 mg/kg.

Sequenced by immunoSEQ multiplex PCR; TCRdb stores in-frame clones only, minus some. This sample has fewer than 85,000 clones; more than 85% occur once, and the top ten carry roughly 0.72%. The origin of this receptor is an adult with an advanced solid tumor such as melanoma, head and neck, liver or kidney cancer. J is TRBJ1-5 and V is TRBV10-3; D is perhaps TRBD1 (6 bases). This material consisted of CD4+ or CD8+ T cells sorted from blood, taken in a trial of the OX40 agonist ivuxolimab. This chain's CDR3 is CAISVTGSSNQPQHF. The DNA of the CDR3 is TGTGCCATCAGTGTTACAGGGAGTAGCAATCAGCCCCAGCATTTT.